These T cell receptor beta chains were read from a single sample in a study of blood T cell repertoires in COVID-19. Measured with immunoSEQ multiplex PCR; TCRdb has only the in-frame clones, and not every one. The table records more than 400,000 clones, roughly 87% of them present only once. The sequencing input was PBMCs or T cells enriched from blood (not recorded which). These receptors were collected from a young man who had recovered from COVID-19. CDR3s include the opening cysteine and the closing phenylalanine or tryptophan. Each record gives: CDR3 length, D gene, V gene, J gene, clone size, CDR3 protein, CDR3 DNA. A D gene is named only where the DNA matches it firmly. Only part of the rows carry a size: once, few, many, or a class if the clone is expanded.

15	TRBD1	TRBV6-5	TRBJ2-7	NA	CASRPGTGGIYEQYF	TGTGCCAGCAGACCCGGGACAGGCGGTATTTACGAGCAGTACTTC
14	NA	TRBV6-1	TRBJ1-5	NA	CASSEVSQTPRQHF	TGTGCCAGCAGTGAAGTCTCTCAGACGCCGAGGCAGCATTTT
11	NA	TRBV2	TRBJ1-1	NA	CASTQDTEAFF	TGTGCCAGCACTCAGGACACTGAAGCTTTCTTT
17	TRBD2	TRBV11-2	TRBJ2-3	NA	CASSPRRTSGKTDTQYF	TGTGCCAGCAGCCCACGCCGGACTAGCGGGAAGACAGATACGCAGTATTTT
20	NA	TRBV27	TRBJ2-4	NA	CASSSPSGTGKTLAKNIQYF	TGTGCCAGCAGTTCCCCCTCCGGGACTGGAAAAACACTAGCCAAAAACATTCAGTACTTC
16	TRBD1	TRBV5-1	TRBJ1-1	NA	CASSLKIGTGSTEAFF	TGCGCCAGCAGCTTGAAAATCGGGACAGGGAGCACTGAAGCTTTCTTT
13	TRBD1	TRBV29-1	TRBJ2-7	NA	CSVEIGTAYEQYF	TGCAGCGTTGAAATCGGGACAGCCTACGAGCAGTACTTC
12	TRBD1	TRBV2	TRBJ1-4	once	CAGGQQNEKLFF	TGTGCCGGGGGACAGCAAAATGAAAAACTGTTTTTT
11	NA	TRBV24-1	TRBJ2-5	NA	CATREGETQYF	TGTGCCACCAGGGAGGGGGAGACCCAGTACTTC
12	NA	TRBV29-1	TRBJ2-1	NA	CSASSGNNEQFF	TGCAGCGCCTCTTCGGGGAACAATGAGCAGTTCTTC
14	TRBD1	TRBV18	TRBJ1-5	NA	CASSPGQGGQPQHF	TGTGCCAGCTCACCGGGACAGGGTGGTCAGCCCCAGCATTTT
16	TRBD1	TRBV3-1/TRBV3-2	TRBJ1-2	NA	CASSQVRAGGNYGYTF	TGTGCCAGCAGCCAAGTACGGGCAGGGGGCAACTATGGCTACACCTTC
15	NA	TRBV28	TRBJ1-2	once	CASSLSPGSNYGYTF	TGTGCCAGCAGTTTATCCCCCGGGTCCAACTATGGCTACACCTTC
16	TRBD2	TRBV5-4	TRBJ2-7	NA	CASSSKLAGDVGEQYF	TGTGCCAGCAGCTCTAAACTAGCGGGAGATGTCGGCGAGCAGTACTTC
19	NA	TRBV7-9	TRBJ2-3	NA	CASSLFMGTGTSFTDTQYF	TGTGCCAGCAGCTTATTTATGGGGACCGGGACTTCTTTCACAGATACGCAGTATTTT
15	TRBD2	TRBV7-8	TRBJ2-1	NA	CASSSRTSVYNEQFF	TGTGCCAGCAGCTCAAGGACTAGCGTCTACAATGAGCAGTTCTTC
14	TRBD1	TRBV5-1	TRBJ1-3	NA	CASRGGGDGNTIYF	TGCGCCAGTCGTGGAGGGGGCGACGGAAACACCATATATTTT
13	NA	TRBV3-1/TRBV3-2	TRBJ2-5	NA	CASSQRGQETQYF	TGTGCCAGCAGCCAACGGGGCCAAGAGACCCAGTACTTC
14	TRBD2	TRBV28	TRBJ2-1	NA	CASSLSSGRDEQFF	TGTGCCAGCAGTTTATCGTCAGGGAGGGATGAGCAGTTCTTC
15	TRBD1	TRBV5-1	TRBJ1-1	NA	CASSSWTGPNTEAFF	TGCGCCAGCAGCTCTTGGACAGGGCCGAACACTGAAGCTTTCTTT
16	TRBD1	TRBV11-3	TRBJ2-5	NA	CASSPRGQRGQETQYF	TGTGCCAGCAGCCCCCGGGGACAGAGGGGCCAAGAGACCCAGTACTTC
13	NA	TRBV6-6	TRBJ1-6	NA	CASTSRGDSPLHF	TGTGCCAGCACCTCGCGGGGGGATTCACCCCTCCACTTT
12	NA	TRBV27	TRBJ1-1	NA	CASSFRGSEAFF	TGTGCCAGCAGTTTCAGGGGATCTGAAGCTTTCTTT
15	TRBD1	TRBV19	TRBJ1-6	NA	CASRQTGVSNSPLHF	TGTGCCAGTAGACAAACAGGGGTTTCGAATTCACCCCTCCACTTT
13	NA	TRBV21-1	TRBJ2-7	NA	CASNGTGNYEQYF	TGTGCCAGCAATGGGACAGGAAACTACGAGCAGTACTTC
14	NA	TRBV6-5	TRBJ1-6	NA	CASSSGVDNSPLHF	TGTGCCAGCAGCTCAGGGGTGGATAATTCACCCCTCCACTTT
17	TRBD2	TRBV3-1/TRBV3-2	TRBJ2-5	NA	CASSQYQNSGLKETQYF	TGTGCCAGCAGTCAGTACCAAAATAGCGGGTTAAAAGAGACCCAGTACTTC
14	NA	TRBV30	TRBJ1-1	once	CAWSADRSNTEAFF	TGTGCCTGGAGTGCCGACAGGTCGAACACTGAAGCTTTCTTT
13	NA	TRBV9	TRBJ1-1	NA	CASSVDESTEAFF	TGTGCCAGCAGCGTAGATGAGAGCACTGAAGCTTTCTTT
14	TRBD1	TRBV9	TRBJ1-5	NA	CASSPGQGGGPQHF	TGTGCCAGCAGCCCAGGACAGGGAGGGGGGCCCCAGCATTTT
16	NA	TRBV30	TRBJ1-2	NA	CAWSVLLPASQYGYTF	TGTGCCTGGAGTGTACTTCTGCCAGCTAGCCAGTATGGCTACACCTTC
14	TRBD1	TRBV20-1	TRBJ1-2	NA	CSASRDRRLYGYTF	TGCAGTGCTAGTCGGGACAGGAGACTCTATGGCTACACCTTC
13	NA	TRBV27	TRBJ2-7	NA	CASSFTTSNEQYF	TGTGCCAGCAGTTTTACTACCTCGAACGAGCAGTACTTC
14	NA	TRBV18	TRBJ1-1	NA	CASSPEGVGTEAFF	TGTGCCAGCTCCCCAGAGGGGGTCGGGACTGAAGCTTTCTTT
15	TRBD1	TRBV5-1	TRBJ1-2	once	CASSLVGQGSYGYTF	TGCGCCAGCAGCTTGGTGGGACAGGGCTCCTATGGCTACACCTTC
13	TRBD1	TRBV27	TRBJ1-5	NA	CASSLTGHQPQHF	TGTGCCAGCAGTTTGACAGGGCATCAGCCCCAGCATTTT
13	NA	TRBV6-5	TRBJ2-3	NA	CASVGGGRDTQYF	TGTGCCAGTGTTGGGGGGGGCAGGGATACGCAGTATTTT
16	TRBD2	TRBV28	TRBJ2-3	NA	CASSTTAGAVPDTQYF	TGTGCCAGCAGTACGACAGCGGGAGCTGTTCCAGATACGCAGTATTTT
13	TRBD1	TRBV27	TRBJ2-7	NA	CASPGTGAYEQYF	TGTGCCAGCCCTGGGACAGGGGCCTACGAGCAGTACTTC
13	NA	TRBV7-7	TRBJ1-1	NA	CASSLVPESEAFF	TGTGCCAGCAGCTTAGTTCCAGAATCTGAAGCTTTCTTT
16	NA	TRBV15	TRBJ2-3	NA	CATSTGTGGDTDTQYF	TGTGCCACCAGTACCGGTACAGGGGGGGACACAGATACGCAGTATTTT
14	TRBD1	TRBV6-5	TRBJ2-7	NA	CASSRGTGGYEQYF	TGTGCCAGCAGTCGAGGGACAGGGGGCTACGAGCAGTACTTC
18	TRBD1	TRBV5-1	TRBJ2-3	NA	CASSSGQGARTSTDTQYF	TGCGCCAGCAGCTCCGGACAGGGGGCGCGTACTAGCACAGATACGCAGTATTTT